The next 5 T cell receptor beta chains were all read from a single sample in a study of blood T cell repertoires in COVID-19. Clones were sequenced by immunoSEQ multiplex PCR, and TCRdb holds only the in-frame ones, with some missing. The sample includes approximately 55,000 clones, more than 75% seen only once; the top ten take approximately 5.9%. Sequenced material: peripheral blood. These receptors were taken from a man in his forties or fifties with active COVID-19.

J is TRBJ2-3 and V is TRBV28; possible D gene TRBD1, 5 bases. Germline lookup yields CDR1 MDHEN and CDR2 SYDVKM. This CDR3 comprises 14 residues. Trimming left V 3 bases short and J 6 bases short, with 13 bases between. The CDR3 DNA follows: TGTGCCAGCAGTTTTAGTCAGGGTCAGGATACGCAGTATTTT. It translates to CASSFSQGQDTQYF.

J is TRBJ2-1 and V is TRBV7-9; 9 bases fit TRBD2. Per germline, CDR1 SEHNR and CDR2 FQNEAQ (reference sequence). V lost 4 bases, J lost 7 bases, and 8 bases stayed unmatched. The CDR3 has 15 residues. The CDR3 region is CASSSPGLAGNEQFF. The DNA of the CDR3 is TGTGCCAGCAGCTCTCCGGGACTAGCAGGGAATGAGCAGTTCTTC.

The chain has TRBV6-5 and TRBJ2-7, with 9 bases matching TRBD2. The CDR3 spans 15 residues. Trimming cost V 7 bases and J 7 bases; bases outside gene matches: 14. Germline V CDR1 and CDR2: MNHEY, SVGAGI. The CDR3 sequence: CASTPFAGGSGEQYF. DNA of the CDR3: TGTGCCAGCACCCCCTTCGCGGGGGGGTCGGGGGAGCAGTACTTC.

The gene calls are TRBV19 and TRBJ2-1; 7 nucleotides agree with TRBD2. This CDR3 comprises 15 residues. The ends lost 7 bases at V and 0 bases at J; junction bases unmatched: 6. The germline gives CDR1 LNHDA, CDR2 SQIVND (reference sequence). The chain's CDR3 is CASTDGGSSYNEQFF. CDR3 DNA sequence: TGTGCCAGTACAGACGGGGGGAGCTCCTACAATGAGCAGTTCTTC.

The chain couples TRBV3-1 (or the pseudogene TRBV3-2) to TRBJ1-4; 11 bases agree with TRBD1. Germline V CDR1 and CDR2: LGHDT, YNNKEL (reference sequence). V was pared by 6 bases and J by 8 bases, with 14 bases of the junction left unmatched. The CDR3 length is 17 residues. CDR3 bases: TGTGCCAGCAGTCAAAGGACCCCGGGACAGGGGGGCGAAAAACTGTTTTTT. It is translated as CASSQRTPGQGGEKLFF.